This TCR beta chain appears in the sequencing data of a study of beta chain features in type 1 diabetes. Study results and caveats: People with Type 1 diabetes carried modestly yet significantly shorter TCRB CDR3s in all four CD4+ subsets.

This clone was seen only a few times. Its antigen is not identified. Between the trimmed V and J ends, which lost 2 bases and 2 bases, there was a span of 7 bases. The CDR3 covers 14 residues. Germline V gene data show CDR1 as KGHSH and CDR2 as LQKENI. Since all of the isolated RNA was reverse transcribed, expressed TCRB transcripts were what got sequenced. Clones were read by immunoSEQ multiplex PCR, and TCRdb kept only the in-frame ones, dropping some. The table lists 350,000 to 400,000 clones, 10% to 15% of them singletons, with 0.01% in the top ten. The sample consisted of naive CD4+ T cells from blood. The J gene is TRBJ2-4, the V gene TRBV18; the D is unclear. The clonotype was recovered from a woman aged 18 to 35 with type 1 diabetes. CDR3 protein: CASSPEVTKNIQYF. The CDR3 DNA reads TGTGCCAGCTCACCAGAGGTGACCAAAAACATTCAGTACTTC. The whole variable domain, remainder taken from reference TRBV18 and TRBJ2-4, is NAGVMQNPRHLVRRRGQEARLRCSPMKGHSHVYWYRQLPEEGLKFMVYLQKENIIDESGMPKERFSAEFPKEGPSILRIQQVVRGDSAAYFCASSPEVTKNIQYFGAGTRLSVL.